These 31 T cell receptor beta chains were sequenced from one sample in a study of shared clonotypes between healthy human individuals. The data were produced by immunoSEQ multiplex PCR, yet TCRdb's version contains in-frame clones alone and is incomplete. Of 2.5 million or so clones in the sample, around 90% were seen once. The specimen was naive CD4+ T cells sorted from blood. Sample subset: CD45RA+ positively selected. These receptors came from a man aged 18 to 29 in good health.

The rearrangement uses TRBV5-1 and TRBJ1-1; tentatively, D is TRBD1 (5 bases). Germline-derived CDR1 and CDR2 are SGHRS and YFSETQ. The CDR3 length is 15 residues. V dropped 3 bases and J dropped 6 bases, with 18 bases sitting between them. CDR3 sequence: CASSSTTRDGAEAFF. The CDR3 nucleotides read TGCGCCAGCAGCTCAACTACCAGGGATGGGGCTGAAGCTTTCTTT.

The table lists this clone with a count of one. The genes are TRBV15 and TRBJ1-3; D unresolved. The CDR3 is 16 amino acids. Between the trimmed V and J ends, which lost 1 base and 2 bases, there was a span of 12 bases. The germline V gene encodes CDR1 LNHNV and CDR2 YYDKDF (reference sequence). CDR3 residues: CATSRAYDGAGNTIYF. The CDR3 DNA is TGTGCCACCAGCAGAGCCTACGACGGTGCTGGAAACACCATATATTTT.

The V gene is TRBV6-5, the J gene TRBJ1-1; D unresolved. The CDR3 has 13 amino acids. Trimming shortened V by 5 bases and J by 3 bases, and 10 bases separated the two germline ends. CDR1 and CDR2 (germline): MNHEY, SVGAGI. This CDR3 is CASSRALDTEAFF. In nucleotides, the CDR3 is TGTGCCAGCAGTAGAGCCCTAGACACTGAAGCTTTCTTT.

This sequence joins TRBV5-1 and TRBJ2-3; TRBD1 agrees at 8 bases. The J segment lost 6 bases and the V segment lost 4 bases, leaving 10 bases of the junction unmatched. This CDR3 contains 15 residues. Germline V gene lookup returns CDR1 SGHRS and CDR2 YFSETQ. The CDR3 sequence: CASSLEPRTGDTQYF. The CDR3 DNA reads TGCGCCAGCAGCCTAGAACCCCGGACAGGGGATACGCAGTATTTT.

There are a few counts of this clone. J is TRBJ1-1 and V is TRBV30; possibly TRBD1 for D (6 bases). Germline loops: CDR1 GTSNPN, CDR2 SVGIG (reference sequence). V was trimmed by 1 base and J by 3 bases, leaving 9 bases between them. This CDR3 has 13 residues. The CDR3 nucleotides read TGTGCCTGGAGTGACAGGGTCTACACTGAAGCTTTCTTT. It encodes CAWSDRVYTEAFF.

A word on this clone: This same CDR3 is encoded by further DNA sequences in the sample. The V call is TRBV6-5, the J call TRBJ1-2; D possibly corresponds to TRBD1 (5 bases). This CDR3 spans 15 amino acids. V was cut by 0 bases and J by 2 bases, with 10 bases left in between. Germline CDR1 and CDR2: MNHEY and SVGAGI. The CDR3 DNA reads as TGTGCCAGCAGTTACTCCGGGACGGGGAACTATGGCTACACCTTC. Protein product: CASSYSGTGNYGYTF.

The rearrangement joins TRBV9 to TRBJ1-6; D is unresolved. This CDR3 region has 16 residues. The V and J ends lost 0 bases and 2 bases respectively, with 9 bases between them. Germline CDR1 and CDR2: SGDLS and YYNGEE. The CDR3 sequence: CASSVGTGPYNSPLHF. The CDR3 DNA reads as TGTGCCAGCAGCGTAGGGACGGGCCCCTATAATTCACCCCTCCACTTT.

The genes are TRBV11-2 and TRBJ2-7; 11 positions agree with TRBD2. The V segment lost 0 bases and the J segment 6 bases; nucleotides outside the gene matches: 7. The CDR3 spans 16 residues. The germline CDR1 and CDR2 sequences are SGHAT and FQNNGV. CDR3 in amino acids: CASSLDTASGRFEQYF. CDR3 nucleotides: TGTGCCAGCAGCTTAGATACGGCTAGCGGGAGGTTCGAGCAGTACTTC.

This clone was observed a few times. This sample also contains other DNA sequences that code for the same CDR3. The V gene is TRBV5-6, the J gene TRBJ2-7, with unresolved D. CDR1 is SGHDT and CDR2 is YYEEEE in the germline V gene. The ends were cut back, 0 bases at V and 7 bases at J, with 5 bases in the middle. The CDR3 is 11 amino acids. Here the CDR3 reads CASSLEREQYF. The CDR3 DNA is TGTGCCAGCAGCTTGGAACGGGAGCAGTACTTC.

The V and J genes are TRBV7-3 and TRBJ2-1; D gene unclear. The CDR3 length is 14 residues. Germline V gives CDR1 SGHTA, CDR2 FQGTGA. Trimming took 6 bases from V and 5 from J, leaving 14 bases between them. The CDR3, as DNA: TGTGCCAGCAGTTCTGACATTAACAACAATGAGCAGTTCTTC. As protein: CASSSDINNNEQFF.

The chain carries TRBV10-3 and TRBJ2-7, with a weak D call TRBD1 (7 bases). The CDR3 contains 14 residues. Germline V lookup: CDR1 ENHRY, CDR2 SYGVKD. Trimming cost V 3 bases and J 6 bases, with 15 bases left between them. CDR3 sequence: CAISDGRGVGEQYF. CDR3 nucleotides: TGTGCCATCAGTGACGGCAGGGGGGTGGGCGAGCAGTACTTC.

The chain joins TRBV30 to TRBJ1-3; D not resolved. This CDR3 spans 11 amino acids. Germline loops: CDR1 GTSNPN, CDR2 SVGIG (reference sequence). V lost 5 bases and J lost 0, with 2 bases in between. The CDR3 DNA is TGTGCCTGGCTCTCTGGAAACACCATATATTTT. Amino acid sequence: CAWLSGNTIYF. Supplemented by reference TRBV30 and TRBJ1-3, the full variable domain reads SQTIHQWPATLVQPVGSPLSLECTVEGTSNPNLYWYRQAAGRGLQLLFYSVGIGQISSEVPQNLSASRPQDRQFILSSKKLLLSDSGFYLCAWLSGNTIYFGEGSWLTVV.

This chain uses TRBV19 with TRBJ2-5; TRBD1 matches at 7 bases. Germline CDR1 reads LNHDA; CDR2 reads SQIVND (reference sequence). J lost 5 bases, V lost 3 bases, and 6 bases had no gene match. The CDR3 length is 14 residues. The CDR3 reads CASSIRGGGETQYF. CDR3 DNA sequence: TGTGCCAGTAGTATTAGAGGGGGCGGTGAGACCCAGTACTTC.

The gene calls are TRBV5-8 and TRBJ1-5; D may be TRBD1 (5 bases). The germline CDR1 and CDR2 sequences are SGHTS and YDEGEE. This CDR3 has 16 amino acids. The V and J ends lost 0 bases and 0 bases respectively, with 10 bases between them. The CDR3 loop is CASSLEGPISNQPQHF. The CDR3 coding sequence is TGTGCCAGCAGCTTGGAGGGACCGATTAGCAATCAGCCCCAGCATTTT.

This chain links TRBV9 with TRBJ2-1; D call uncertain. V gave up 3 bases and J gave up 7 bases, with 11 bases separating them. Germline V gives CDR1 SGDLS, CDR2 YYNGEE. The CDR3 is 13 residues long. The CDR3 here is CASSAGPGNEQFF. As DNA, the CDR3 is TGTGCCAGCAGCGCGGGCCCTGGGAATGAGCAGTTCTTC.

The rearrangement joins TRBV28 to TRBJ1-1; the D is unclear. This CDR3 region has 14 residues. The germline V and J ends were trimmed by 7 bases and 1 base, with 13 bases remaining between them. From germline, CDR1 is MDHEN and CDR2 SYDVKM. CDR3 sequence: CASNEATKNTEAFF. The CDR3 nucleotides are TGTGCCAGCAACGAGGCCACAAAGAACACTGAAGCTTTCTTT.

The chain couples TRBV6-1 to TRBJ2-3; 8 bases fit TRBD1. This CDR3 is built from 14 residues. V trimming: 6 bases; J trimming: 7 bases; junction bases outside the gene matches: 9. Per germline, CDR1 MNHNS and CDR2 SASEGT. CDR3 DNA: TGTGCCAGCAGAGCAGGGGGCGAGGCAAATACGCAGTATTTT. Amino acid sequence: CASRAGGEANTQYF.

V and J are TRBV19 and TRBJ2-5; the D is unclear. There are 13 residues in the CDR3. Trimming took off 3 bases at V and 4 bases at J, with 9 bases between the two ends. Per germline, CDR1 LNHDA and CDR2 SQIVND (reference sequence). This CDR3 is CASSISHGETQYF. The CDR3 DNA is TGTGCCAGTAGTATTTCTCACGGAGAGACCCAGTACTTC.

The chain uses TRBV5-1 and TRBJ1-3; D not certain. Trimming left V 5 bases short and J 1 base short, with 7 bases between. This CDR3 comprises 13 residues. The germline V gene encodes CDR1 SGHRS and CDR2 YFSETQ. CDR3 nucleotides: TGCGCCAGCAGAATTGAGTCTGGAAACACCATATATTTT. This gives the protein CASRIESGNTIYF.

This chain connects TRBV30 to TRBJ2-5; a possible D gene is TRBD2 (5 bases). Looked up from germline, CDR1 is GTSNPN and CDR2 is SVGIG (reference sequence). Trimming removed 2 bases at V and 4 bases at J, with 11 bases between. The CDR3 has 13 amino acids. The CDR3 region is CAWSKRGRETQYF. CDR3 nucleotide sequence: TGTGCCTGGAGTAAAAGAGGGCGAGAGACCCAGTACTTC.

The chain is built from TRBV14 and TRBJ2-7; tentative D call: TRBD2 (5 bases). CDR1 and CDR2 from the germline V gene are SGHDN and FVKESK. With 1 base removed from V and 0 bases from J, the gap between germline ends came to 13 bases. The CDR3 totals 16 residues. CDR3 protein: CASSQGPADHSYEQYF. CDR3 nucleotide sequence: TGTGCCAGCAGCCAAGGTCCAGCGGACCACTCCTACGAGCAGTACTTC.

DNA of the CDR3: TGTGCCAGCAGCCAAGATCGGAGGGACCCTCACTACACCTTC. Its protein is CASSQDRRDPHYTF. V gene TRBV4-2 combines with J gene TRBJ1-2; weak D call: TRBD1 (5 bases). Deletions cut 0 bases from V and 10 bases from J, with 15 bases between. Germline values: CDR1 LGHNA, CDR2 YNFKEQ. The CDR3 totals 14 residues.

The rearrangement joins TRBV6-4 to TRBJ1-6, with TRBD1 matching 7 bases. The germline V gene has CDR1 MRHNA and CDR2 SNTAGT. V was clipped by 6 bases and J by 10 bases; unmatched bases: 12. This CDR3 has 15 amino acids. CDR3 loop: CASRPEEGGGSPLHF. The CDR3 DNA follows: TGTGCCAGCAGGCCGGAGGAAGGGGGCGGGTCACCCCTCCACTTT.

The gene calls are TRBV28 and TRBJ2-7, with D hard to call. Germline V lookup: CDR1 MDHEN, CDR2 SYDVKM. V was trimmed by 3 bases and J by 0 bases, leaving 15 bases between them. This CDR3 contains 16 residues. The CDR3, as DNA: TGTGCCAGCAGTTTGACGTCTTTCGATTACTCCTACGAGCAGTACTTC. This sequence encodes CASSLTSFDYSYEQYF.

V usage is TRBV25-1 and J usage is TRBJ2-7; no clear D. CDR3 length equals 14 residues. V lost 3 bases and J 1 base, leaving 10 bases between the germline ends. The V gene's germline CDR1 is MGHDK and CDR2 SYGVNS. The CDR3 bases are TGTGCCAGCAGTGATCCTAGTTCATCCTACGAGCAGTACTTC. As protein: CASSDPSSSYEQYF.

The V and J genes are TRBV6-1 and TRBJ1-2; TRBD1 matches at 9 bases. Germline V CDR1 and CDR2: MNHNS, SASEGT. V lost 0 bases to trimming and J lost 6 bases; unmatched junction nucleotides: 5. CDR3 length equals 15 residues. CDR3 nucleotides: TGTGCCAGCAGTGAAGCCGGACAGGGGCGACATGGCTACACCTTC. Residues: CASSEAGQGRHGYTF.

CDR3 sequence: CASSYSVSILRRELFF. CDR3 coding DNA: TGTGCCAGCAGTTACTCGGTATCCATCCTCCGCAGGGAGCTGTTTTTT. The chain recombines TRBV6-5 with TRBJ2-2, with D hard to call. Trimming removed 0 bases at V and 9 bases at J, with 17 bases between. This CDR3 is 16 amino acids long. Germline-derived CDR1 and CDR2 are MNHEY and SVGAGI.

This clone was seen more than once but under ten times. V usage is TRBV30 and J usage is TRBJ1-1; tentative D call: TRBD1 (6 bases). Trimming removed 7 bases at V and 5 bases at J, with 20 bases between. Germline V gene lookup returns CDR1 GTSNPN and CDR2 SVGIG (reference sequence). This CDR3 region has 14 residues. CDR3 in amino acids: CASRQSDRTTEAFF. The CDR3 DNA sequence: TGTGCCTCACGACAAAGCGACAGGACTACTGAAGCTTTCTTT.

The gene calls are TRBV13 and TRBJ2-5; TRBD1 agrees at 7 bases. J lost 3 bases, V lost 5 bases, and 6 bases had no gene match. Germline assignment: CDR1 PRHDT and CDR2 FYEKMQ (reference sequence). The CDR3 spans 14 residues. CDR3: CASSPQDREETQYF. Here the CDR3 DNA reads TGTGCCAGCAGCCCGCAAGACAGGGAAGAGACCCAGTACTTC. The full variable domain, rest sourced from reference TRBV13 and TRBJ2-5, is AAGVIQSPRHLIKEKRETATLKCYPIPRHDTVYWYQQGPGQDPQFLISFYEKMQSDKGSIPDRFSAQQFSDYHSELNMSSLELGDSALYFCASSPQDREETQYFGPGTRLLVL.

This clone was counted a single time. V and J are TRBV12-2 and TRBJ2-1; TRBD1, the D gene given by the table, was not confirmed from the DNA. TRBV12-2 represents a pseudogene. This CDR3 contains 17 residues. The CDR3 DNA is TGTGCAAGTCGCTTAGGGGCCCGAACGACGCCCCAGAATGAGCAGTTCTTC. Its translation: CASRLGARTTPQNEQFF.

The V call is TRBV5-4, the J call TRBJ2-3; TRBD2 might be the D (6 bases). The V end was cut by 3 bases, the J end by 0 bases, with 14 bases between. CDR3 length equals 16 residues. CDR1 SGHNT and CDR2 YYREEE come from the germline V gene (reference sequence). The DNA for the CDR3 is TGTGCCAGCAGCTCGCCGCGGGGACGAAGCACAGATACGCAGTATTTT. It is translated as CASSSPRGRSTDTQYF.